What follows are 25 T cell receptor beta chains derived from one specimen sequenced in a study of blood T cell repertoires in COVID-19. Profiling relied on immunoSEQ multiplex PCR, and the TCRdb table lists in-frame clones only, not all of them. Of 200,000 to 300,000 clones in the sample, approximately 80% were seen once. Sequenced material: peripheral blood. All receptors derive from a man aged 55-75 years with acute or convalescent COVID-19.

This sequence joins TRBV30 and TRBJ1-6; no definite D call. Per the germline V gene, CDR1 is GTSNPN and CDR2 is SVGIG (reference sequence). Between the trimmed V and J ends, which lost 0 bases and 10 bases, there was a span of 10 bases. This CDR3 spans 13 amino acids. The CDR3 reads CAWSVASRSPLHF. In DNA form, the CDR3 reads TGTGCCTGGAGTGTGGCCTCGCGGTCACCCCTCCACTTT.

The genes are TRBV5-1 and TRBJ1-1; TRBD1 is a possible D gene (5 bases). The CDR3 consists of 12 residues. The germline V and J ends were trimmed by 4 bases and 3 bases, with 7 bases remaining between them. CDR1 SGHRS and CDR2 YFSETQ come from the germline V gene. CDR3 sequence (DNA): TGCGCCAGCAGCGCGGGGGACACTGAAGCTTTCTTT. Protein: CASSAGDTEAFF.

This chain links TRBV15 with TRBJ2-3; a weak D match, TRBD1 (6 bases). V dropped 8 bases and J dropped 0 bases, with 9 bases sitting between them. The CDR3 runs to 13 residues. CDR1 is LNHNV and CDR2 is YYDKDF in the germline V gene (reference sequence). CDR3 nucleotide sequence: TGTGCCACCGGAACAGGGAGCACAGATACGCAGTATTTT. This encodes CATGTGSTDTQYF.

The chain recombines TRBV3-1 (or the pseudogene TRBV3-2) with TRBJ2-5; 7 positions agree with TRBD2. The V gene's germline CDR1 is LGHDT and CDR2 YNNKEL (reference sequence). The CDR3 totals 14 residues. V was pared by 2 bases and J by 2 bases, with 2 bases of the junction left unmatched. CDR3 nucleotides: TGTGCCAGCAGCCAATCCGGGGGGCAAGAGACCCAGTACTTC. Amino acids: CASSQSGGQETQYF.

The genes are TRBV18 and TRBJ2-1, with D possibly being TRBD2 (6 bases). Germline assignment: CDR1 KGHSH and CDR2 LQKENI. V lost 3 bases to trimming and J lost 5 bases, with 17 bases between them. CDR3 length equals 16 residues. In DNA, the CDR3 is TGTGCCAGCTCACCGTCCGTAGGGCCGGGGGACAATGAGCAGTTCTTC. It codes for CASSPSVGPGDNEQFF.

V gene TRBV7-2 combines with J gene TRBJ2-2, with TRBD2 identical over 7 bases. Germline V gene sequence: CDR1 SGHTA, CDR2 FQGNSA. This CDR3 has 12 amino acids. V lost 5 bases, J lost 7 bases, and 1 base stayed unmatched. The CDR3 nucleotides are TGTGCCAGCAGCCGGACTAGCGGGGAGCTGTTTTTT. It codes for CASSRTSGELFF.

The rearrangement joins TRBV4-2 to TRBJ2-1; 9 bases fit TRBD2. Per germline, CDR1 LGHNA and CDR2 YNFKEQ. The CDR3 has 13 amino acids. J lost 10 bases, V lost 4 bases, and 5 bases had no gene match. The DNA of the CDR3 is TGTGCCAGCAGCCTAAGACTAGCGGAAGAGCAGTTCTTC. This sequence encodes CASSLRLAEEQFF.

This chain links TRBV6-1 with TRBJ2-1; 9 nucleotides line up with TRBD2. The CDR3 is 18 residues long. The V gene end was trimmed by 1 base and the J gene end by 4 bases; junction bases not matched to a gene: 11. CDR1 is MNHNS, CDR2 SASEGT, per germline. CDR3 DNA: TGTGCCAGCAGTGAAGTAATGGTAGCGGGAGCCAATTACAATGAGCAGTTCTTC. The encoded protein is CASSEVMVAGANYNEQFF.

This clone has more than one count but fewer than ten. The J gene is TRBJ2-7, the V gene TRBV2; 10 bases map to TRBD1. Germline loops: CDR1 SNHLY, CDR2 FYNNEI. After removal of 2 bases from V and 6 bases from J, the junction contained 7 bases not matched to a gene. This CDR3 is 15 amino acids long. For the CDR3, the DNA is TGTGCCAGCAGTGAAAAGGGACAGGGGCGGTCCGAGCAGTACTTC. It translates to CASSEKGQGRSEQYF.

This rearrangement joins TRBV19 to TRBJ1-2; 8 bases fit TRBD1. The V segment lost 5 bases and the J segment 4 bases; nucleotides outside the gene matches: 3. CDR1 LNHDA and CDR2 SQIVND come from the germline V gene (reference sequence). This CDR3 has 13 amino acids. CDR3 region: CASSRTGTYGYTF. The CDR3 nucleotides read TGTGCCAGTAGTCGGACAGGGACCTATGGCTACACCTTC.

The CDR3 DNA reads TGTGCCAGTAATATGGGACTTACCCACGAGCAGTACTTC. Its protein is CASNMGLTHEQYF. V gene TRBV19 combines with J gene TRBJ2-7, with D perhaps matching TRBD2 (6 bases). V dropped 7 bases and J dropped 5 bases, with 15 bases sitting between them. This CDR3 spans 13 amino acids. CDR1 is LNHDA, CDR2 SQIVND, per germline (reference sequence).

The chain has TRBV4-1 and TRBJ2-4; possibly TRBD2 for D (5 bases). The CDR3 contains 14 residues. Trimming removed 5 bases at V and 0 bases at J, with 8 bases between. Germline V CDR1 and CDR2: MGHRA, YSYEKL. The CDR3 sequence: CASSSGEAKNIQYF. The CDR3 nucleotides are TGCGCCAGCAGCTCCGGGGAAGCCAAAAACATTCAGTACTTC.

The chain links TRBV6-5 to TRBJ2-3; the match to TRBD2 covers 12 bases. Germline CDR1 MNHEY, CDR2 SVGAGI. This CDR3 comprises 15 residues. J gave up 5 bases and V 8 bases, and 8 bases lay outside the gene matches. The CDR3 protein is CASGGLAGLGDTQYF. CDR3 nucleotides: TGTGCCAGCGGAGGACTAGCGGGGCTCGGAGATACGCAGTATTTT.

The gene calls are TRBV2 and TRBJ1-2; the D gene is possibly TRBD1 (5 bases). In germline, CDR1 is SNHLY, CDR2 FYNNEI. The length of the CDR3 is 14 residues. The germline V and J ends were trimmed by 1 base and 2 bases, with 8 bases remaining between them. The CDR3 DNA sequence: TGTGCCAGCAGTGAAGACAGGCCCAACTATGGCTACACCTTC. The encoded protein is CASSEDRPNYGYTF.

This clone was picked up many times. The chain combines TRBV4-2 with TRBJ2-3, with TRBD2 matching over 9 bases. The CDR3 consists of 17 residues. Germline CDR1 reads LGHNA; CDR2 reads YNFKEQ. V lost 0 bases, J lost 2 bases, and 6 bases stayed unmatched. The CDR3 DNA follows: TGTGCCAGCAGCCAAGAATGGCGGGAGGGAACCACAGATACGCAGTATTTT. It codes for CASSQEWREGTTDTQYF.

The chain joins TRBV28 to TRBJ2-7; 7 nucleotides align to TRBD2. V was clipped by 1 base and J by 3 bases; unmatched bases: 9. Germline CDR1 is MDHEN and CDR2 is SYDVKM. This CDR3 contains 16 residues. In DNA, the CDR3 is TGTGCCAGCAGTTTATTTCAGGGATCGGGAGGCTACGAGCAGTACTTC. Translation: CASSLFQGSGGYEQYF.

This rearrangement joins TRBV7-9 to TRBJ2-5; 8 nucleotides agree with TRBD2. The CDR3 has 15 amino acids. Germline V gene sequence: CDR1 SEHNR, CDR2 FQNEAQ (reference sequence). J was trimmed by 5 bases and V by 1 base; bases with no gene match: 6. CDR3 sequence (DNA): TGTGCCAGCAGCTTAGGGGCTACGGGAGGGGAGACCCAGTACTTC. Its protein product is CASSLGATGGETQYF.

The rearrangement joins TRBV29-1 to TRBJ2-3, with a tentative D call TRBD2 (6 bases). CDR1 is SQVTM and CDR2 is ANQGSEA in the germline V gene. The V gene lost 6 bases and the J gene lost 6 bases, with 19 bases spanning the gap. This CDR3 region has 14 residues. The chain's CDR3 is CSVPEGRGWDTQYF. DNA of the CDR3: TGCAGCGTCCCGGAGGGCAGAGGCTGGGATACGCAGTATTTT.

This chain joins TRBV3-1 (or the pseudogene TRBV3-2) and TRBJ2-1, with 9 bases identical to TRBD2. CDR1 and CDR2 from the germline V gene are LGHDT and YNNKEL (reference sequence). The CDR3 contains 15 residues. V lost 1 base, J lost 8 bases, and 6 bases stayed unmatched. The CDR3 coding sequence is TGTGCCAGCAGCCAAGCCTCGGCGGGGGGGGATGAGCAGTTCTTC. Translating gives CASSQASAGGDEQFF.

The chain carries TRBV7-9 and TRBJ2-2, with a possible D match to TRBD2 (5 bases). The germline V and J ends were trimmed by 5 bases and 1 base, with 11 bases remaining between them. Germline V gene data show CDR1 as SEHNR and CDR2 as FQNEAQ (reference sequence). CDR3 length: 15 amino acids. CDR3 region: CASSPDYLNTGELFF. CDR3 nucleotides: TGTGCCAGCAGCCCCGACTATCTGAACACCGGGGAGCTGTTTTTT.

V usage is TRBV25-1 and J usage is TRBJ1-1; D uncertain. In germline, CDR1 is MGHDK, CDR2 SYGVNS. With 3 bases removed from V and 3 bases from J, the gap between germline ends came to 14 bases. This CDR3 is 15 amino acids long. The CDR3, as DNA: TGTGCCAGCAGTGACGCCCAGGATCCGGACACTGAAGCTTTCTTT. Translating gives CASSDAQDPDTEAFF.

V is TRBV18 and J is TRBJ2-7, with 9 bases identical to TRBD1. The CDR3 sequence is 15 residues long. After removal of 6 bases from V and 1 base from J, the junction contained 7 bases not matched to a gene. CDR1 and CDR2 from the germline V gene are KGHSH and LQKENI. This CDR3 reads CASSPRGQGSYEQYF. The CDR3 DNA reads as TGTGCCAGCTCGCCTCGGGGACAGGGTTCCTACGAGCAGTACTTC.

This clone was counted once. This chain links TRBV3-1 (or the pseudogene TRBV3-2) with TRBJ2-2; possibly TRBD2 for D (6 bases). The V end was cut by 3 bases, the J end by 4 bases, with 12 bases between. Germline V lookup: CDR1 LGHDT, CDR2 YNNKEL (reference sequence). CDR3 size: 15 residues. CDR3 DNA sequence: TGTGCCAGCAGCCACCTGCGCGGGGCCACCGGGGAGCTGTTTTTT. Its translation is CASSHLRGATGELFF.

This clone has a handful of counts. J is TRBJ2-7 and V is TRBV4-1; 12 nucleotides agree with TRBD2. The trim removed 4 bases at V and 3 bases at J, leaving 7 bases unmatched. The CDR3 length is 16 residues. Germline V gene sequence: CDR1 MGHRA, CDR2 YSYEKL. This chain's CDR3 is CASSRGLAGPIYEQYF. The CDR3 region has the DNA TGCGCCAGCAGCCGCGGACTAGCGGGACCGATCTACGAGCAGTACTTC.

The V gene is TRBV19, the J gene TRBJ2-7; the D gene is possibly TRBD1 (6 bases). V dropped 5 bases and J dropped 2 bases, with 16 bases sitting between them. There are 15 residues in the CDR3. CDR1 and CDR2 (germline): LNHDA, SQIVND (reference sequence). In nucleotides, the CDR3 is TGTGCCAGTAGTGTACAGGGACGCGGTACCTACGAGCAGTACTTC. This translates into CASSVQGRGTYEQYF.